The present entry profiles one T cell receptor beta chain with its context. Its antigen is not known. TCRdb reprocessed the reads with MiXCR, giving one entry per CDR3 protein. The table shows more than 500,000 distinct CDR3 sequences, with more than 15% occurring only once. The sample is drawn from a study of T cell repertoires in cytomegalovirus infection. Overall study context: Public signatures in TCR beta pointed to CMV infection and matching HLA type. General study results and limits: Clonotypes of TCR beta that were HLA-C-restricted and CMV-specific dominated the ex vivo response. Identification of carriers of CMV plus the relevant HLA was achieved through cumulative public TCR beta family frequency.

In germline, CDR1 is GTSNPN, CDR2 SVGIG (reference sequence). The CDR3 totals 15 residues. V lost 0 bases to trimming and J lost 0 bases, with 12 bases between them. Specimen: CD8+ T cells from PBMCs. The source of this sequence is a human donor in good health (CMV status not recorded). Some clones in this sample may be carry-over from other donors' samples. The rearrangement uses TRBV30 and TRBJ2-7; no reliable D call. CDR3 residues: CAWSVPGFPSYEQYF. CDR3 DNA sequence: TGTGCCTGGAGTGTACCTGGGTTCCCCTCCTACGAGCAGTACTTC.